This is a list of T cell receptor beta chains from one sample in a study of T cells after posttransplantation cyclophosphamide. Using immunoSEQ multiplex PCR, the repertoire was profiled, and TCRdb retains in-frame clones only, with some absent. Recorded here are 40,000 to 55,000 clones, none singletons. The sequencing input was PBMCs. These receptors were taken from a man aged 40-49 years in good health, CMV-negative, and a related stem cell transplant donor. CDR3s include the opening cysteine and the closing phenylalanine or tryptophan. The order of the fields is clone size, V gene, D gene, J gene, CDR3 DNA, CDR3 protein. The D gene is left open where the match is weak. Size is omitted from some rows. Given values are once, few, many or a class for expanded clones.

clone_size: many
v_call: TRBV14
d_call: NA
j_call: TRBJ2-3
cdr3_nt: TGTGCCAGCAGCCCTTCGGGTACGCAGTATTTT
cdr3_aa: CASSPSGTQYF

clone_size: many
v_call: TRBV9
d_call: NA
j_call: TRBJ1-1
cdr3_nt: TGTGCCAGCAGCGTAGGCAGGAACACTGAAGCTTTCTTT
cdr3_aa: CASSVGRNTEAFF

clone_size: many
v_call: TRBV5-4
d_call: NA
j_call: TRBJ2-4
cdr3_nt: TGTGCCAGCAGCTTGGATGGGGCTATACAGGGAGTCGCCAAAAACATTCAGTACTTC
cdr3_aa: CASSLDGAIQGVAKNIQYF

clone_size: few
v_call: TRBV19
d_call: TRBD2
j_call: TRBJ2-7
cdr3_nt: TGTGCCAGTAGTCCTCCGGGACTAGCTTACTACGAGCAGTACTTC
cdr3_aa: CASSPPGLAYYEQYF

clone_size: many
v_call: TRBV18
d_call: NA
j_call: TRBJ1-3
cdr3_nt: TGTGCCAGCTCACACACCGCGGAGACGGGAAACACCATATATTTT
cdr3_aa: CASSHTAETGNTIYF

clone_size: many
v_call: TRBV7-2
d_call: NA
j_call: TRBJ2-4
cdr3_nt: TGTGCCAGCAGCTTAGATAGCTCCGCCAACATTCAGTACTTC
cdr3_aa: CASSLDSSANIQYF

clone_size: many
v_call: TRBV14
d_call: NA
j_call: TRBJ1-1
cdr3_nt: TGTGCCTCAAGCGGGTTTTTTCGCACTGAAGCTTTCTTT
cdr3_aa: CASSGFFRTEAFF

clone_size: many
v_call: TRBV7-9
d_call: NA
j_call: TRBJ1-2
cdr3_nt: TGTGCCAGCAGCTTAGATTCCCGGCGAGCGGGAGAAGGCTACACCTTC
cdr3_aa: CASSLDSRRAGEGYTF

clone_size: many
v_call: TRBV5-8
d_call: NA
j_call: TRBJ2-7
cdr3_nt: TGTGCCAGCAGCTTGGCCTGGACAGAAAGCTACGAGCAGTACTTC
cdr3_aa: CASSLAWTESYEQYF

clone_size: many
v_call: TRBV28
d_call: TRBD1
j_call: TRBJ2-7
cdr3_nt: TGTGCCAGCAGTTTCCTCGGGACAGGGATCTACGAGCAGTACTTC
cdr3_aa: CASSFLGTGIYEQYF

clone_size: medium-sized
v_call: TRBV6-5
d_call: TRBD1
j_call: TRBJ2-7
cdr3_nt: TGTGCCAGCAGTACCCACAGGGGTTACTCCTACGAGCAGTACTTC
cdr3_aa: CASSTHRGYSYEQYF

clone_size: many
v_call: TRBV13
d_call: TRBD1
j_call: TRBJ2-7
cdr3_nt: TGTGCCAGCAGCCTGGACAGGGGGCGTTACGAGCAGTACTTC
cdr3_aa: CASSLDRGRYEQYF

clone_size: many
v_call: TRBV9
d_call: NA
j_call: TRBJ2-3
cdr3_nt: TGTGCCAGCAGCTTTTCGATCCAACCGGGTGGGAGAGCAGATACGCAGTATTTT
cdr3_aa: CASSFSIQPGGRADTQYF

clone_size: many
v_call: TRBV29-1
d_call: TRBD1
j_call: TRBJ1-1
cdr3_nt: TGCAGCGTTGCCTCCGGGACAGGGGAAGCTTTCTTT
cdr3_aa: CSVASGTGEAFF

clone_size: many
v_call: TRBV11-1
d_call: NA
j_call: TRBJ1-5
cdr3_nt: TGTGCCAGCAGCTGCGCCCGACAGGTGAGTAGGGCTGGTCAGCCCCAGCATTTT
cdr3_aa: CASSCARQVSRAGQPQHF

clone_size: many
v_call: TRBV4-1
d_call: NA
j_call: TRBJ1-4
cdr3_nt: TGCGCCAGCAGCCTGACGGGTGAAAAACTGTTTTTT
cdr3_aa: CASSLTGEKLFF

clone_size: many
v_call: TRBV30
d_call: NA
j_call: TRBJ1-2
cdr3_nt: TGTGCCTGGAGTGTTCCGAGGAGCTATGGCTACACCTTC
cdr3_aa: CAWSVPRSYGYTF

clone_size: many
v_call: TRBV5-1
d_call: NA
j_call: TRBJ2-2
cdr3_nt: TGCGCCAGCAGCCCCGGATCAGTCGGGGCCGGGGAGCTGTTTTTT
cdr3_aa: CASSPGSVGAGELFF

clone_size: many
v_call: TRBV11-2
d_call: NA
j_call: TRBJ2-1
cdr3_nt: TGTGCCAGCAGCTTAGATCCTGGCAACAACAATGAGCAGTTCTTC
cdr3_aa: CASSLDPGNNNEQFF

clone_size: many
v_call: TRBV2
d_call: NA
j_call: TRBJ2-7
cdr3_nt: TGTGCCAGCAGTGTCCCTAGAGGGCGAATCGAGCAGTACTTC
cdr3_aa: CASSVPRGRIEQYF

clone_size: NA
v_call: TRBV6-5
d_call: NA
j_call: TRBJ1-2
cdr3_nt: TGTGCCAGCAGCCCCGGGACTAACTATGGCTACACCTTC
cdr3_aa: CASSPGTNYGYTF

clone_size: many
v_call: TRBV27
d_call: NA
j_call: TRBJ1-1
cdr3_nt: TGTGCCAGCAGGTTGACAGTGAACACTGAAGCTTTCTTT
cdr3_aa: CASRLTVNTEAFF

clone_size: many
v_call: TRBV28
d_call: NA
j_call: TRBJ2-7
cdr3_nt: TGTGCCAGCAGTTTAACAATATCCTACGAGCAGTACTTC
cdr3_aa: CASSLTISYEQYF

clone_size: many
v_call: TRBV10-3
d_call: NA
j_call: TRBJ2-6
cdr3_nt: TGTGCCATCACTGAGGGGGGACAACGCTCTGGGGCCAACGTCCTGACTTTC
cdr3_aa: CAITEGGQRSGANVLTF

clone_size: many
v_call: TRBV25-1
d_call: TRBD1
j_call: TRBJ1-1
cdr3_nt: TGTGCCAGCAGTGCCTCTGACAGGGAGTTGGACACTGAAGCTTTCTTT
cdr3_aa: CASSASDRELDTEAFF

clone_size: many
v_call: TRBV5-5
d_call: NA
j_call: TRBJ1-2
cdr3_nt: TGTGCCAGCAGCTTAGCGTCAATCGGCGGCTATGGCTACACCTTC
cdr3_aa: CASSLASIGGYGYTF

clone_size: many
v_call: TRBV6-6
d_call: NA
j_call: TRBJ2-1
cdr3_nt: TGTGCCAGCAGGACAGATACTTCCTACAATGAGCAGTTCTTC
cdr3_aa: CASRTDTSYNEQFF

clone_size: many
v_call: TRBV27
d_call: NA
j_call: TRBJ2-3
cdr3_nt: TGTGCCAGCAGTTTAGGGTCAACAGGGACAGATACGCAGTATTTT
cdr3_aa: CASSLGSTGTDTQYF